This is a list of T cell receptor beta chains from one sample in a study of cytomegalovirus exposure and HLA in healthy donors. TCRdb's copy holds only in-frame clones and misses some; the assay was immunoSEQ multiplex PCR. The top ten hold around 3.5% of the sample, which has around 74,000 clones, around 82% seen once. Material for sequencing was PBMCs. The receptor source for this set is a man aged 40-55 years in good health and CMV-seronegative. Both conserved end residues are part of each CDR3. Each record gives: V gene, clone size, D gene, J gene, CDR3 protein, CDR3 DNA. A D gene is named only where the DNA matches it firmly. Where a row states a size, it is once, few, many or the class of an expanded clone; other rows omit it.

TRBV9,-,-,TRBJ1-2,CASSVEGQGSYGYTF,TGTGCCAGCAGCGTAGAGGGTCAGGGGAGCTATGGCTACACCTTC
TRBV4-2,-,-,TRBJ1-2,CASSQDQRGDYGYTF,TGTGCCAGCAGCCAAGATCAGCGGGGTGACTATGGCTACACCTTC
TRBV27,once,-,TRBJ2-7,CASSFADTYEQYF,TGTGCCAGCAGTTTCGCAGACACCTACGAGCAGTACTTC
TRBV27,-,-,TRBJ1-1,CASSFSIGRMNTEAFF,TGTGCCAGCAGTTTTTCGATCGGGAGGATGAACACTGAAGCTTTCTTT
TRBV28,-,-,TRBJ1-1,CASAEIDGDTEAFF,TGTGCCAGCGCCGAAATAGACGGAGACACTGAAGCTTTCTTT
TRBV6-4,few,-,TRBJ2-2,CASSVRGTGELFF,TGTGCCAGCAGTGTAAGGGGGACCGGGGAGCTGTTTTTT
TRBV9,-,-,TRBJ2-1,CASSEYFQGQPGNEQFF,TGTGCCAGCAGCGAATACTTCCAGGGGCAGCCGGGAAATGAGCAGTTCTTC
TRBV7-3,-,-,TRBJ2-1,CASSSRSDEQFF,TGTGCCAGCAGCTCCCGGTCGGATGAGCAGTTCTTC
TRBV29-1,-,-,TRBJ2-1,CSVATGNPYNEQFF,TGCAGCGTCGCCACAGGGAACCCCTACAATGAGCAGTTCTTC
TRBV6-1,-,TRBD1,TRBJ2-1,CASTSDRRREQFF,TGTGCCAGCACCTCGGACAGGCGGCGCGAGCAGTTCTTC
TRBV7-8,-,-,TRBJ2-4,CASSLDGLGNIQYF,TGTGCCAGCAGCTTAGACGGGTTGGGAAACATTCAGTACTTC
TRBV10-3,-,TRBD1,TRBJ2-7,CAISRDRVASSYEQYF,TGTGCCATCAGTCGGGACAGGGTTGCGAGTTCCTACGAGCAGTACTTC
TRBV11-2,-,TRBD1,TRBJ2-7,CASSFTGGRDEQYF,TGTGCCAGCAGCTTTACAGGGGGCAGGGACGAGCAGTACTTC
TRBV6-5,-,TRBD2,TRBJ2-5,CASSYSGGTGETQYF,TGTGCCAGCAGTTACTCGGGGGGGACGGGAGAGACCCAGTACTTC
TRBV6-6,-,-,TRBJ1-1,CASSYREAEAFF,TGTGCCAGCAGTTACAGGGAGGCTGAAGCTTTCTTT
TRBV30,-,-,TRBJ1-2,CAWSDEGTFGYTF,TGTGCCTGGAGCGACGAGGGAACTTTTGGCTACACCTTC
TRBV18,-,-,TRBJ1-5,CASSPPPGAGQPQHF,TGTGCCAGCTCACCACCTCCAGGGGCAGGGCAGCCCCAGCATTTT
TRBV29-1,-,-,TRBJ2-7,CSVEIQGGSYEQYF,TGCAGCGTTGAAATTCAGGGTGGTTCGTACGAGCAGTACTTC
TRBV18,-,TRBD1,TRBJ2-1,CAIRDRGGNEQFF,TGTGCCATCCGGGACAGGGGGGGCAATGAGCAGTTCTTC
TRBV7-9,-,-,TRBJ2-7,CASSLETPTYEQYF,TGTGCCAGCAGCCTAGAGACACCTACCTACGAGCAGTACTTC
TRBV6-6,-,-,TRBJ1-5,CASLGGVTNQPQHF,TGTGCCAGCCTCGGGGGGGTGACCAATCAGCCCCAGCATTTT
TRBV7-3,-,TRBD2,TRBJ2-3,CASSLSASGGGTDTQYF,TGTGCCAGCAGCTTAAGCGCTAGCGGGGGGGGCACAGATACGCAGTATTTT
TRBV27,-,-,TRBJ2-1,CASSFPGYNEQFF,TGTGCCAGCAGTTTTCCAGGCTACAATGAGCAGTTCTTC
TRBV11-2,-,-,TRBJ2-7,CASSIGTSYEQYF,TGTGCCAGCAGCATAGGGACAAGCTACGAGCAGTACTTC
TRBV6-5,-,-,TRBJ2-7,CASSYGQGWDEQYF,TGTGCCAGCAGTTACGGGCAGGGGTGGGACGAGCAGTACTTC
TRBV6-5,few,-,TRBJ1-6,CASSPLLTGNSPLHF,TGTGCCAGCAGTCCCCTCCTAACCGGTAATTCACCCCTCCACTTT
TRBV5-1,-,-,TRBJ2-6,CASSLALSGANVLTF,TGCGCCAGCAGCTTGGCCCTCTCTGGGGCCAACGTCCTGACTTTC
TRBV6-6,-,TRBD1,TRBJ1-2,CASSRRDRVNYGYTF,TGTGCCAGCAGTCGGAGGGACAGGGTCAACTATGGCTACACCTTC
TRBV4-1,-,-,TRBJ2-7,CASSQGQGLSRYEQYF,TGCGCCAGCAGCCAAGGGCAGGGTCTTTCGCGCTACGAGCAGTACTTC
TRBV11-2,-,-,TRBJ2-2,CASSSFSAGELFF,TGTGCCAGCAGCTCGTTTAGTGCCGGGGAGCTGTTTTTT
TRBV7-2,-,TRBD1,TRBJ1-2,CASSLRTGRFYGYTF,TGTGCCAGCAGCTTAAGGACAGGGCGTTTCTATGGCTACACCTTC
TRBV19,-,-,TRBJ2-7,CASSILGTSYEQYF,TGTGCCAGTAGTATTTTGGGCACCTCCTACGAGCAGTACTTC
TRBV19,few,-,TRBJ2-3,CASSIRGTDTQYF,TGTGCCAGTAGCATTAGAGGTACTGATACGCAGTATTTT
TRBV10-3,-,TRBD1,TRBJ2-3,CATGTGARADTQYF,TGTGCCACAGGGACAGGGGCCAGAGCAGATACGCAGTATTTT
TRBV30,-,-,TRBJ1-1,CAWSVNSLMNTEAFF,TGTGCCTGGAGTGTAAACAGCCTCATGAACACTGAAGCTTTCTTT
TRBV7-9,-,-,TRBJ1-1,CSSSFSYTEAFF,TGTTCCAGCAGCTTCTCCTACACTGAAGCTTTCTTT
TRBV30,-,TRBD2,TRBJ2-5,CAWSAIAGYQETQYF,TGTGCCTGGAGTGCAATAGCGGGGTACCAAGAGACCCAGTACTTC
TRBV7-9,few,TRBD1,TRBJ1-5,CASSSTGGPTPQHF,TGTGCCAGCAGCTCTACAGGGGGCCCCACGCCCCAGCATTTT
TRBV6-5,-,-,TRBJ1-5,CASSYSWEGPQPQHF,TGTGCCAGCAGTTACTCCTGGGAGGGACCTCAGCCCCAGCATTTT
TRBV6-5,-,-,TRBJ1-2,CASSYLGLNYGYTF,TGTGCCAGCAGTTATCTCGGACTTAACTATGGCTACACCTTC
TRBV7-8,-,TRBD2,TRBJ2-2,CASSLGRSSGGDGELFF,TGTGCCAGCAGCCTGGGCAGGTCTAGCGGGGGGGACGGGGAGCTGTTTTTT
TRBV19,-,TRBD1,TRBJ1-2,CASNRDSNYGYTF,TGTGCCAGTAACCGGGACAGCAACTATGGCTACACCTTC
TRBV6-5,-,-,TRBJ1-3,CASSYAGTTGNTIYF,TGTGCCAGCAGTTACGCCGGGACAACTGGAAACACCATATATTTT
TRBV11-2,-,TRBD2,TRBJ2-3,CASSLTSGGADTQYF,TGTGCCAGCAGCCTGACTAGCGGGGGGGCAGATACGCAGTATTTT
TRBV7-3,-,TRBD2,TRBJ2-3,CASSPGTTRDTQYF,TGTGCCAGCAGCCCCGGGACTACAAGAGATACGCAGTATTTT
TRBV18,-,-,TRBJ1-2,CASSGSGAPRQYGYTF,TGTGCCAGCTCGGGTTCAGGGGCCCCGAGACAATATGGCTACACCTTC
TRBV29-1,-,TRBD1,TRBJ1-3,CSVARGLGNTIYF,TGCAGCGTGGCCAGGGGGCTTGGAAACACCATATATTTT
TRBV18,-,TRBD2,TRBJ2-7,CASSPASGGTYEQYF,TGTGCCAGCTCACCAGCTAGCGGGGGTACCTACGAGCAGTACTTC
TRBV5-1,-,-,TRBJ2-2,CASSPPGSAGVTGELFF,TGCGCCAGCAGCCCGCCAGGGTCGGCAGGGGTCACCGGGGAGCTGTTTTTT